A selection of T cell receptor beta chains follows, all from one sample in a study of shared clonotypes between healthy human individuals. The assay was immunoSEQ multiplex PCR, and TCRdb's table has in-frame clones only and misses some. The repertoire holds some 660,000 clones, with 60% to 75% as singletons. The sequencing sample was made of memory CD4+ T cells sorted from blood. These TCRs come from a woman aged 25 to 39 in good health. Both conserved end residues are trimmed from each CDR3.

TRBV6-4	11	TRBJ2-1	ASSNQQGTEQF
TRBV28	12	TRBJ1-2	ASRLGGSNYGYT
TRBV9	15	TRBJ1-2	ASSVETGTGGDYGYT
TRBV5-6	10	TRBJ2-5	ASSLEEETQY
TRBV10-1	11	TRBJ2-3	ASSVRFTDTQY
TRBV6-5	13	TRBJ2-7	ASSFSGTRNSEQY
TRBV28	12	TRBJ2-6	ASSLQAGANVLT
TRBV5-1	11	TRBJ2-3	ASSLRGTDTQY
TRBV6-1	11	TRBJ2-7	ASSETQVYEQY
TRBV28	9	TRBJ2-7	ASSRNHEQY
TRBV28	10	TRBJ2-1	ASTRRYNEQF
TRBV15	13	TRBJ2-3	ATSRDPQGPDTQY
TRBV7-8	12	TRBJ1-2	ASSLVGHSYGYT
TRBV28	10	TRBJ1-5	ASSYGDQPQH
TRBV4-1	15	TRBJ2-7	ASSPSIAGLLSDEQY
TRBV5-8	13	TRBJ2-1	ASSLGLYSYNEQF
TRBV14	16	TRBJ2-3	ASSQATSGVGGTDTQY
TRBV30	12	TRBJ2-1	AWKNPGGGNEQF
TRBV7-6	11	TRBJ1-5	ASSLALAQPQH
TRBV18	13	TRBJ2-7	ASSPLATSSYEQY